A single TCR beta chain is shown here with its context. Its antigen specificity is not known. Base quality data are lacking; no much larger clone is found one base away. This entry comes from a study of response to subunit inactivated influenza vaccine listed by TCRdb under 2018. For the wider study: The study used deep quantitative T cell receptor repertoire profiling to track responses to a trivalent subunit inactivated influenza vaccine. Here is what the overall study found, with its caveats: The authors suggested that each seasonal influenza vaccination may recruit only a limited number of new T cells.

The CDR3 goes from the cysteine to the phenylalanine over 16 residues. CDR3 DNA only is kept here, 48 bases in frame from base 1. The junction carries 15 bases between V and J, which are trimmed by 0 bases and 6 bases respectively. CDR1 and CDR2 were assigned from the germline V gene as SGHVS and FNYEAQ. The method behind the library was RT-PCR. Sequencing took place on an Illumina HiSeq 2500. The public reads were reprocessed in TCRdb via fastp at Q25 and MiXCR, keeping in-frame beta chains. CDR3 protein duplicates are merged, each entry listing the most common genes and DNA. A total of more than 200,000 distinct CDR3 sequences appear in this sample, 9% to 15% of them only once. The ten largest clones represent 7.5% to 10% of the sample.

The source is a man aged 50-59 years who received an inactivated influenza vaccine. Donor details come from another sample of the same person, matched by shared clones. The material sequenced was non-naive T cells sorted from PBMCs, taken 14 days before vaccination. Reading the label with the study, this specimen's cell subset or site is: memory T cell fraction. The chain is encoded by TRBV7-6 joined to TRBJ1-5, with the D gene uncertain. For the CDR3, the sequence is CASSLAGNRGSQPQHF. Read as DNA, the sequence is TGTGCCAGCAGCTTAGCAGGGAATCGTGGGTCTCAGCCCCAGCATTTT.